This TCR beta chain was documented in a study of technical replicates of blood from four donors. Measured with immunoSEQ multiplex PCR; TCRdb has only the in-frame clones, and not every one. The sample records around 93,000 clones, approximately 94% being singletons. The CDR3 loop spans 16 amino acids. Germline V gene lookup returns CDR1 LGHNA and CDR2 YSLEER. V lost 5 bases and J lost 5, with 19 bases in between. The sample was T cells isolated from PBMCs. The clonotype was recovered from a human donor in good health. The chain carries TRBV4-3 and TRBJ2-1; TRBD2 might be the D (6 bases). The DNA of the CDR3 is TGCGCCAGCAGCTCACGTGCGGGGATGGTGGACAATGAGCAGTTCTTC. It yields the protein CASSSRAGMVDNEQFF.